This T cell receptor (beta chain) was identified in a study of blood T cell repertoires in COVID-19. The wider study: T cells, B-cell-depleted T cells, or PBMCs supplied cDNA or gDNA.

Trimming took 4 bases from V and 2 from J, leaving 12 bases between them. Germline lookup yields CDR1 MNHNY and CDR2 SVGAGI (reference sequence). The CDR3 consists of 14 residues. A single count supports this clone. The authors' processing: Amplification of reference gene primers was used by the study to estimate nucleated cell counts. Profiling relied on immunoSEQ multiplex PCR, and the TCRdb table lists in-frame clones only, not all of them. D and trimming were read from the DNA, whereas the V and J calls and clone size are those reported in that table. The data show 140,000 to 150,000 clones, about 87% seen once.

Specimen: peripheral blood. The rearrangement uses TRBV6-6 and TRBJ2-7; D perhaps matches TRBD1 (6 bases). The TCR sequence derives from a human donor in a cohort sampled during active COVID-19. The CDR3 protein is CASSSRQDAYEQYF. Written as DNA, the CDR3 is TGTGCCAGCAGTTCTCGACAGGATGCCTACGAGCAGTACTTC.